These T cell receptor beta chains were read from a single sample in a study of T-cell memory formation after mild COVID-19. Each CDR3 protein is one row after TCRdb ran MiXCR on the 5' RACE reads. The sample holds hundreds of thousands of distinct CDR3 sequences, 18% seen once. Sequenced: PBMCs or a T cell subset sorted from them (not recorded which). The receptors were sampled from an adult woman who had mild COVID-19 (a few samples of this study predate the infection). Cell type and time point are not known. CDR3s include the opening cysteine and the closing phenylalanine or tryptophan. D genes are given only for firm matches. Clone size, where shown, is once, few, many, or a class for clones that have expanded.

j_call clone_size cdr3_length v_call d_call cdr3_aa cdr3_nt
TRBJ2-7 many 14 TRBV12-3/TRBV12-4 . CASSSTGGTYEQYF TGTGCCAGCAGCTCGACAGGCGGTACCTACGAGCAGTACTTC
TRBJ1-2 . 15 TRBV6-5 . CASSYSGTSNYGYTF TGTGCCAGCAGTTACTCAGGGACATCCAACTATGGCTACACCTTC
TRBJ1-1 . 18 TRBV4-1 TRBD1 CASSQDPGQGTLDTEAFF TGCGCCAGCAGCCAAGACCCGGGACAGGGGACCTTGGACACTGAAGCTTTCTTT
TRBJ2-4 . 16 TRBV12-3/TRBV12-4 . CASSLSGFGSKNIQYF TGTGCCAGCAGTTTATCAGGGTTCGGCTCGAAAAACATTCAGTACTTC
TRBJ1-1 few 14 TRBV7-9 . CASSTTDSLTEAFF TGTGCCAGCAGCACAACAGACAGTCTCACTGAAGCTTTCTTT
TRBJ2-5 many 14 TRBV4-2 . CASRQDSSYGTQYF TGTGCCAGCAGACAGGACAGCTCCTACGGGACCCAGTACTTC
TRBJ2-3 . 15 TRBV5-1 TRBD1 CASSLGDRDADTQYF TGCGCCAGCAGCTTGGGGGACAGGGATGCAGATACGCAGTATTTT
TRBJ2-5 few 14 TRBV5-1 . CASSFSVKGETQYF TGCGCCAGCAGCTTCAGCGTGAAGGGCGAGACCCAGTACTTC
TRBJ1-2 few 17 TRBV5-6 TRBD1 CASSLAPRQGLDYGYTF TGTGCCAGCAGCTTGGCCCCCCGACAGGGCTTGGACTATGGCTACACCTTC
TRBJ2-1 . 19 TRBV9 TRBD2 CASSVTSPLAGGPDNEQFF TGTGCCAGCAGCGTAACCTCCCCCCTAGCGGGAGGGCCGGACAATGAGCAGTTCTTC
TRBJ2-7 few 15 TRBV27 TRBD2 CASSSGLAGRNEQYF TGTGCCAGCAGTTCCGGACTAGCGGGAAGGAACGAGCAGTACTTC
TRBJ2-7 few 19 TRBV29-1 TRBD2 CSVVRHTGTSGRKTYEQYF TGCAGCGTTGTCCGACATACCGGGACTAGCGGGAGAAAGACCTACGAGCAGTACTTC
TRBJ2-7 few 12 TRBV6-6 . CAGGDGPYEQYF TGTGCCGGTGGGGACGGACCCTACGAGCAGTACTTC
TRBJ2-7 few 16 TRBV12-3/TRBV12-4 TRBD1 CASAWPTGTGDYEQYF TGTGCCAGCGCCTGGCCGACCGGGACAGGGGACTACGAGCAGTACTTC
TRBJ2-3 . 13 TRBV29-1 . CSVEDGQTDTQYF TGCAGCGTTGAAGATGGTCAGACAGATACGCAGTATTTT
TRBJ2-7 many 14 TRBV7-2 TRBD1 CASSLLGQGIEQYF TGTGCCAGCAGCTTACTTGGACAGGGTATCGAGCAGTACTTC
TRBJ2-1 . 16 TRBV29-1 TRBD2 CSVERALAGGGNEQFF TGCAGCGTTGAGAGGGCACTAGCGGGAGGAGGAAATGAGCAGTTCTTC
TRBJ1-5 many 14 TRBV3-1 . CASSQAGSNQPQHF TGTGCCAGCAGCCAAGCGGGGAGTAATCAGCCCCAGCATTTT
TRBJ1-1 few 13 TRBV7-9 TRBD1 CASSLDRGHEAFF TGTGCCAGCAGCTTAGACAGGGGGCACGAAGCTTTCTTT
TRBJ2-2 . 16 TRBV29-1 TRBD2 CSVAQTSGRNTGELFF TGCAGCGTGGCCCAGACTAGCGGGAGGAACACCGGGGAGCTGTTTTTT
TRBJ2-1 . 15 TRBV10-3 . CAITLRQPGKDEQFF TGTGCCATCACCTTAAGACAGCCCGGCAAGGATGAGCAGTTCTTC
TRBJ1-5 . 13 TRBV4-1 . CASSQIGQSPQHF TGCGCCAGCAGCCAGATTGGACAGTCGCCCCAGCATTTT
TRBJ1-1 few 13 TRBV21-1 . CASSYGTNTEAFF TGTGCCAGCAGCTACGGGACGAACACTGAAGCTTTCTTT
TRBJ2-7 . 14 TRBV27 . CTSSLFRDTYEQYF TGCACCAGCAGTTTATTTCGGGACACGTACGAGCAGTACTTC
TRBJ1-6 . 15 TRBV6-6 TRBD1 CASVGTGGRNSPLHF TGTGCCAGCGTGGGGACAGGAGGAAGGAATTCACCCCTCCACTTT
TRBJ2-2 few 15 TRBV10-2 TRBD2 CASSDAGALIGELFF TGCGCCAGCAGTGATGCGGGAGCTCTCATCGGGGAGCTGTTTTTT
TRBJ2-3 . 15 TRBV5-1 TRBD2 CASSNSGSGSDTQYF TGCGCCAGCAGTAATAGCGGGAGCGGTTCAGATACGCAGTATTTT
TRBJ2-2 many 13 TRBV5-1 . CASRTGNTGELFF TGCGCCAGCAGGACAGGGAACACCGGGGAGCTGTTTTTT
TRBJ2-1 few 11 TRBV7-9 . CASSHDSEQFF TGTGCCAGCAGCCACGACAGTGAGCAGTTCTTC
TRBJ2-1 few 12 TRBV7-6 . CASSSEQYEQFF TGTGCCAGCAGCTCGGAGCAATATGAGCAGTTCTTC
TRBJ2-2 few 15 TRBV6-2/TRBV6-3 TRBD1 CASSRTGGGTGELFF TGTGCCAGCAGCCGAACAGGGGGCGGTACCGGGGAGCTGTTTTTT